This section outlines one T cell receptor beta chain sequence together with its context. Germline CDR1 reads MNHEY; CDR2 reads SVGAGI. V was pared by 5 bases and J by 2 bases, with 15 bases between. The CDR3 extends over 15 amino acids. The data were produced by immunoSEQ multiplex PCR, yet TCRdb's version contains in-frame clones alone and is incomplete. Among roughly 300,000 clones listed, roughly 80% were seen once. This record belongs to a study of blood T cell repertoires in COVID-19. The sequence was obtained from a woman in her forties or fifties who had recovered from COVID-19. Material: peripheral blood. The chain couples TRBV6-5 to TRBJ2-5; D may be TRBD1 (6 bases). CDR3 nucleotides: TGTGCCAGCAGTCGCCAGTTAGGGGGTCAAGAGACCCAGTACTTC. Its translation is CASSRQLGGQETQYF.